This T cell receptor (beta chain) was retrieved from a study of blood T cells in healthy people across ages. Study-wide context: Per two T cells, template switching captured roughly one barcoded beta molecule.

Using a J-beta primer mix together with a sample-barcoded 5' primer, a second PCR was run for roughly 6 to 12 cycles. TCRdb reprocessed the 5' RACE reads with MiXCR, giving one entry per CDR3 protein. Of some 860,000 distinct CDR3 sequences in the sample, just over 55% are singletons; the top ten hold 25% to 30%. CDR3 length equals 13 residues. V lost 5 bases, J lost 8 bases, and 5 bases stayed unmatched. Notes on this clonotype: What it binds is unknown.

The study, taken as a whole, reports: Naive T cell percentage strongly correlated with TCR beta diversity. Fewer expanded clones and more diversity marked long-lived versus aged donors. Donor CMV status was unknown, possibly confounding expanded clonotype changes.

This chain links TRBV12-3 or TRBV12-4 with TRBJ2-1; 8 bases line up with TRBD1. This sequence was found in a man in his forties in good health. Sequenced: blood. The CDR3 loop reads CASSHTDRDEQFF. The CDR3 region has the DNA TGTGCCAGCAGTCACACGGACAGGGATGAGCAGTTCTTC.